One sample yielded the 10 T cell receptor beta chains listed below, sequenced in a study of cytomegalovirus exposure and HLA in healthy donors. 13 Jbeta primers and 60 Vbeta primers were used for the PCR. Method: immunoSEQ multiplex PCR; TCRdb's copy keeps in-frame clones and lacks some. The sample lists 210,000 or so clones, around four fifths occurring once. The sequencing input was PBMCs. Every receptor here comes from a woman in her sixties or seventies in good health and CMV-seropositive.

The chain has TRBV5-6 and TRBJ2-5; 8 bases agree with TRBD2. The end of the DNA aligns better with TRBJ2-7, so the J call may be wrong. The length of the CDR3 is 13 residues. Germline lookup yields CDR1 SGHDT and CDR2 YYEEEE. CDR3 sequence: CASIESGRYEQYF. The CDR3 DNA reads as TGTGCCAGCATCGAAAGCGGGAGATACGAGCAGTACTTC.

A single count supports this clone. Other nucleotide sequences in the sample specify the same CDR3. The rearrangement links TRBV29-1 to TRBJ2-7, with D hard to call. Trimming took off 7 bases at V and 4 bases at J, with 11 bases between the two ends. CDR3 length equals 11 residues. Germline assignment: CDR1 SQVTM and CDR2 ANQGSEA. Here the CDR3 DNA reads TGCAGCGCTTTTTTCGGTTACGAGCAGTACTTC. Its protein product is CSAFFGYEQYF.

CDR3 coding DNA: TGTGCCAGCAGCAAAGTCGAGGGGGCGGACACCGGGGAGCTGTTTTTT. Its protein is CASSKVEGADTGELFF. The chain recombines TRBV21-1 with TRBJ2-2; the table's D call of TRBD1 was not tested on the DNA. TRBV21-1 is a listed pseudogene. This CDR3 has 16 residues.

This clone has only a few counts. The V gene is TRBV29-1, the J gene TRBJ2-3, with a weak D call TRBD1 (5 bases). Germline CDR1 SQVTM, CDR2 ANQGSEA. Trimming removed 3 bases at V and 2 bases at J, with 9 bases between. The length of the CDR3 is 13 residues. DNA of the CDR3: TGCAGCGTTGATGCAGGGAACACAGATACGCAGTATTTT. This codes for CSVDAGNTDTQYF.

The genes are TRBV12-5 and TRBJ1-5; unclear D gene. V gave up 4 bases and J gave up 0 bases, with 10 bases separating them. Germline V gene lookup returns CDR1 LGHNT and CDR2 FRNRAP. The CDR3 consists of 15 residues. CDR3 amino acids: CASGSGVTSNQPQHF. CDR3 in DNA: TGTGCTAGTGGTTCAGGCGTAACTAGCAATCAGCCCCAGCATTTT.

V and J are TRBV18 and TRBJ2-2, with TRBD1 identical over 8 bases. Germline CDR1 is KGHSH and CDR2 is LQKENI. The V and J ends lost 5 bases and 3 bases, in that order; junction bases with no gene match: 11. The CDR3 consists of 17 residues. The CDR3 DNA is TGTGCCAGCTCATCTTCAGAACAGGGGGAAGACACCGGGGAGCTGTTTTTT. Protein product: CASSSSEQGEDTGELFF.

Of note for this clone: An end of the junction differs from the germline gene, which may be a read error. The chain joins TRBV15 to TRBJ1-1, with 8 bases aligning to TRBD1. The CDR3 runs to 17 residues. CDR1 and CDR2 from the germline V gene are LNHNV and YYDKDF (reference sequence). The CDR3 here is CATRRGQGNGENTEAFF. The CDR3 bases are TGTGCCACCAGAAGAGGACAGGGCAACGGGGAGAACACTGAAGCTTTCTTT.

The J gene is TRBJ2-1, the V gene TRBV6-1; 8 bases are shared with TRBD2. J lost 4 bases, V lost 2 bases, and 4 bases had no gene match. The CDR3 covers 15 residues. CDR1 and CDR2 (germline): MNHNS, SASEGT. The CDR3 is CASSEPGGVYNEQFF. DNA of the CDR3: TGTGCCAGCAGTGAACCGGGGGGGGTTTACAATGAGCAGTTCTTC.

The V call is TRBV7-6, the J call TRBJ1-1; D call uncertain. The V end was cut by 11 bases, the J end by 5 bases, with 6 bases between. The CDR3 is made up of 9 amino acids. Looked up from germline, CDR1 is SGHVS and CDR2 is FNYEAQ. The CDR3 sequence: CAPRTEAFF. In DNA form, the CDR3 reads TGTGCCCCCCGGACTGAAGCTTTCTTT.

This clone was counted a single time. The V call is TRBV29-1, the J call TRBJ2-1; 9 positions match TRBD2. The CDR3 is 14 amino acids. Germline CDR1 is SQVTM and CDR2 is ANQGSEA. V lost 7 bases, J lost 2 bases, and 6 bases stayed unmatched. CDR3 DNA sequence: TGCAGCGAGGCGGGCGGGAGGGCCTACAATGAGCAGTTCTTC. Residues: CSEAGGRAYNEQFF.